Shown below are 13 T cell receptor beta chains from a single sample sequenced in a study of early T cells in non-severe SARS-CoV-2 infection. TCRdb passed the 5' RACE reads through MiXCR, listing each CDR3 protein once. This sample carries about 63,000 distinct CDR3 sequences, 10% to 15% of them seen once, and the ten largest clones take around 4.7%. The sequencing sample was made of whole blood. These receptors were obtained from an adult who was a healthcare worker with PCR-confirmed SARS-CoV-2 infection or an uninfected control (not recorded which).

The CDR3 nucleotides read TGTGCCAGCAGCCAATCCGGGACTGAAGCTTTCTTT. It codes for CASSQSGTEAFF. This chain connects TRBV3-1 to TRBJ1-1; D gene uncertain. Germline V gives CDR1 LGHDT, CDR2 YNNKEL (reference sequence). The CDR3 runs 12 residues. The V gene lost 2 bases and the J gene lost 5 bases, with 6 bases spanning the gap.

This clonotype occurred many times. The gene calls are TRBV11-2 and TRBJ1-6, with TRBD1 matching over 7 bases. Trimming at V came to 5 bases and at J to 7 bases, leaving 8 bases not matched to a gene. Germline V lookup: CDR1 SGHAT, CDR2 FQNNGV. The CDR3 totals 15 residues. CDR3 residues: CASSLLPGQNSPLHF. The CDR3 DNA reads TGTGCCAGCAGCCTCCTACCGGGACAGAATTCACCCCTCCACTTT.

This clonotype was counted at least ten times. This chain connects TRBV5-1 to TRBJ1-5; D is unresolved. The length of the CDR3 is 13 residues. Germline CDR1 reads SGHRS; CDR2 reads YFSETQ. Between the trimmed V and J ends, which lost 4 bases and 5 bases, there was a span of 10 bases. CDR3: CASSRTGDQPQHF. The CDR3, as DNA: TGCGCCAGCAGCCGGACGGGCGATCAGCCCCAGCATTTT.

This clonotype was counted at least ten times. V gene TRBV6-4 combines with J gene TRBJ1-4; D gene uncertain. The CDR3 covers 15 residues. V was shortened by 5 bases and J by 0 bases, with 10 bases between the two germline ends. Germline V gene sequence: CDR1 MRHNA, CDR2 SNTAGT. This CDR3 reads CASSSGEATNEKLFF. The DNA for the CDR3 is TGTGCCAGCAGTTCTGGAGAGGCAACTAATGAAAAACTGTTTTTT.

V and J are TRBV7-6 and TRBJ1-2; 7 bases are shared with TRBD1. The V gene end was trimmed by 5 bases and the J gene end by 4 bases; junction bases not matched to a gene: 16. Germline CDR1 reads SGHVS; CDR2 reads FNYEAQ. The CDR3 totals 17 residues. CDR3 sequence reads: CASSPTRQQGNVYGYTF. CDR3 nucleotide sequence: TGTGCCAGCAGCCCCACCCGCCAACAGGGGAATGTCTATGGCTACACCTTC.

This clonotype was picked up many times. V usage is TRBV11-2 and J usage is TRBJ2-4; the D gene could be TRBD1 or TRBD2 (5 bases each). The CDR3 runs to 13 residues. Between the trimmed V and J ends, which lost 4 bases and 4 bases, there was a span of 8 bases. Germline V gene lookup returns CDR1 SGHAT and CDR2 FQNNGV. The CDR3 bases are TGTGCCAGCAGCTGGGACGGAAAAAACATTCAGTACTTC. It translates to CASSWDGKNIQYF.

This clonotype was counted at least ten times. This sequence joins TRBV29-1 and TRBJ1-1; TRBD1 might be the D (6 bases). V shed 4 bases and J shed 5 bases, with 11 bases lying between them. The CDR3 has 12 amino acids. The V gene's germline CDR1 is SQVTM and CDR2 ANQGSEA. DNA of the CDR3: TGCAGCGTTGTAACAGGGCTTACTGAAGCTTTCTTT. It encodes CSVVTGLTEAFF. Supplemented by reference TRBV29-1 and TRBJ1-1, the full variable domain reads SAVISQKPSRDICQRGTSLTIQCQVDSQVTMMFWYRQQPGQSLTLIATANQGSEATYESGFVIDKFPISRPNLTFSTLTVSNMSPEDSSIYLCSVVTGLTEAFFGQGTRLTVV.

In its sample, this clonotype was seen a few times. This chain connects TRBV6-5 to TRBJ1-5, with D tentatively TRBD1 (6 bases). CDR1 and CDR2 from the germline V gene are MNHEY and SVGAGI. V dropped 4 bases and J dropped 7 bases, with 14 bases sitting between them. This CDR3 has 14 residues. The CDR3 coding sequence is TGTGCCAGCAGTTTCAACAGGGAGGGGCAGCCCCAGCATTTT. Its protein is CASSFNREGQPQHF.

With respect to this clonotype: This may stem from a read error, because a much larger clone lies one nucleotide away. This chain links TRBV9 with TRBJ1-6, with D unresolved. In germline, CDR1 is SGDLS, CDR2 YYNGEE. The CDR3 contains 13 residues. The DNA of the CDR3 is TGTGCCAACAGCGTCGATGTGGGCCGCGACCTCCACTTT. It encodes CANSVDVGRDLHF.

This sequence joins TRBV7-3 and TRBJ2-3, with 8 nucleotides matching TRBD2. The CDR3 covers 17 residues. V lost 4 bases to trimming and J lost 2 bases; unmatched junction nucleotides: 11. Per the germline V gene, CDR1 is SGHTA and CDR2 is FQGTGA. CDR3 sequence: CASSSAVSGAATDTQYF. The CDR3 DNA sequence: TGTGCCAGCAGCTCGGCCGTTAGCGGGGCAGCCACAGATACGCAGTATTTT.

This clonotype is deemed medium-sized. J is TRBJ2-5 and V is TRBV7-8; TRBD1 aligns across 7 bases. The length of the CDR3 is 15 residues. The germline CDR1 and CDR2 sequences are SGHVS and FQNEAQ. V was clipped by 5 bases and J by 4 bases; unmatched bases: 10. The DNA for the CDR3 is TGTGCCAGCAGCGCCCGACAGGGTCCGTCAGAGACCCAGTACTTC. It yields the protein CASSARQGPSETQYF.

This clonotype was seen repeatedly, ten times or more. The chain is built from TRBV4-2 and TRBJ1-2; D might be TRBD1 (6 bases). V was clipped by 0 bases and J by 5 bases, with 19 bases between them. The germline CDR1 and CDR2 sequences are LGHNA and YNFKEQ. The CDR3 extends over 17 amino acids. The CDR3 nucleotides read TGTGCCAGCAGCCAAGATTATACCGGCCAGGGACATTATGGCTACACCTTC. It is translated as CASSQDYTGQGHYGYTF.

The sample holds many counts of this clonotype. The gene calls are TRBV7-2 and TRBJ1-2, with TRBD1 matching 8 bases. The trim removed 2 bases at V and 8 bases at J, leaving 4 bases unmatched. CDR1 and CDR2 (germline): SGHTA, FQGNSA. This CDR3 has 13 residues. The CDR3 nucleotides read TGTGCCAGCAGCTTAAGACAGGGGCGCGGCTACACCTTC. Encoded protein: CASSLRQGRGYTF.